This T cell receptor beta chain was sequenced during a study of identical twins. The table lists this clonotype with many counts. Its antigen is undetermined. V was shortened by 7 bases and J by 4 bases, with 11 bases between the two germline ends. This CDR3 contains 13 residues. MiXCR, applied by TCRdb to the 5' RACE reads, yields one record per CDR3 protein. The table shows 550,000 to 700,000 distinct CDR3 sequences, with approximately 9.6% occurring only once. Study results and caveats: Zero-insertion findings could be partly confounded by invariant cells (MAIT and iNKT cells). Conclusions rested on cross-sectional statistics rather than following the same donors. While abundant cord blood beta clonotypes carried fewer insertions, memory repertoires showed no such pattern.

The same sample was also used in a study of yellow fever vaccine responses in identical twins. This second report adds: Reported findings indicate that twins' vaccine T cell responses seemed partially convergent, partially personalized.

The sequence was obtained from a woman under 30 in good health. V is TRBV12-3 or TRBV12-4 and J is TRBJ2-1; D possibly uses TRBD1 or TRBD2 (5 bases each). Material for sequencing was PBMCs. CDR3 bases: TGTGCCAGCAAGAGGGGAGAATACAATGAGCAGTTCTTC. Protein product: CASKRGEYNEQFF.